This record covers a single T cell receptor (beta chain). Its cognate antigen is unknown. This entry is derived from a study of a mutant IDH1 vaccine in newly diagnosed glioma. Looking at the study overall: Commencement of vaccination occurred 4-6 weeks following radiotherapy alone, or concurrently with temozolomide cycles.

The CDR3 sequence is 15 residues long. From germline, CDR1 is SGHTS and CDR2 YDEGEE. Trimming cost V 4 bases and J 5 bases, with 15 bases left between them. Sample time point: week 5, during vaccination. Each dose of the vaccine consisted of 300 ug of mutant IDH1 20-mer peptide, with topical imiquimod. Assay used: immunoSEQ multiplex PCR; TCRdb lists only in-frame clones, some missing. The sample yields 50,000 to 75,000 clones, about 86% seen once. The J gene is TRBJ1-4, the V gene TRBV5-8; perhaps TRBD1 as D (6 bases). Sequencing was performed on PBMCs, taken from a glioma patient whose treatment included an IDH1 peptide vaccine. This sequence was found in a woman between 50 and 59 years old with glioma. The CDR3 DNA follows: TGTGCCAGCAGCCTCGGGGGCAGTCTAAATGAAAAACTGTTTTTT. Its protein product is CASSLGGSLNEKLFF.